This TCR beta chain was documented in a study of T cell responses to AZD1222 COVID-19 vaccine (dated by TCRdb to about 2021). In terms of the full investigation: AZD1222 recipients whose second dose came at about 4 weeks and those whose second dose came at about 12 weeks were combined into one group, since spike-specific TCR depth and breadth did not differ between the two schedules. TCR sequencing was performed for roughly 250 trial participants, of whom about 200 were given two doses of AZD1222 and approximately 25 were given two doses of MenACWY control vaccine. Enrollment into the trials was organized by age into subgroups of 18-55, 56-69 and 70-plus years, and those subgroups contained approximately 150, 30 and 60 TCR-sequenced participants, respectively. The investigation overall reported the following: Conclusions about previously exposed vaccinees were limited because only six AZD1222 recipients were SARS-CoV-2 seropositive at baseline. Because no day 14 peak-response samples were available, repertoires were characterized only after the peak T cell response. Nearly half of unique spike-specific TCRs reportedly recognized epitopes outside regions mutated in the B.1.351 and B.1.1.7 variants. In the small 56-69-year group, the increase in depth fell short of significance, most likely because of low power. Most participants were white British and females outnumbered males, and the authors suggested that clonal diversity may have been underestimated. After two AZD1222 doses, both the breadth and the depth of spike-specific TCRs were significantly higher than at day 0 and than in MenACWY recipients. Vaccine-associated CD4 TCRs spanned the whole spike protein, with dominant responses in regions 160-218 and 743-854.

The time point label, as the study defines it: baseline before first vaccination. Vaccinee samples were obtained from the UK trials COV001 and COV002, which included a single-blind randomized controlled phase 2/3 trial of AZD1222 (ChAdOx1 nCoV-19) in healthy adults. For TCRbeta chain sequencing, PBMC samples were collected from trial participants at day 0 and at day 28 after the second dose. About this clone: It lacks a known antigen. No base quality values were provided; no much bigger clone lies one nucleotide off.

Trimming takes 6 bases from V and 1 base from J, and the germline ends sit 16 bases apart. The germline V gene gives CDR1 as SGHDN and CDR2 as FVKESK. Including the terminal cysteine and phenylalanine, the CDR3 comprises 16 residues. Of all the DNA, just the CDR3 is kept, 48 bases in frame from base 1. The CDR3 regions of human TCRbeta chains were analyzed by immunosequencing. In the source study's methods: Repertoire TCRs were checked for matches against a reference library of SARS-CoV-2-specific TCRs that had been generated using the MIRA antigen-specificity platform. Breadth was defined as the fraction of unique TCRs that were SARS-CoV-2-associated, and depth was defined as the fraction of total T cells that were SARS-CoV-2-associated. Using the MIRA data, each spike-specific TCR was mapped to the spike region that the TCR reacts to and placed in a CD4 or CD8 class. Log10-transformed breadth and depth values were compared by one-way ANOVA with Sidak's multiple comparisons tests. Entries here come from immuneACCESS through TCRdb and include only in-frame sequences with V and J called. Some clones fail to appear in such tables; in the studies checked, an unresolved V gene covers under half of the shortfall, and the cause of the remainder is unknown. V, J and clone size are taken as reported in that table, and D and trimming were inferred from the DNA itself. For this sample the table gives 55,000 to 80,000 clones, of which about 83% were detected only once. Approximately 9.8% of the sample comes from the top ten.

Recombination linked TRBV14 to TRBJ2-1, and TRBD2 may be the D gene, going by 5 matching bases. The TCR originated in an adult in good health. Sample: peripheral blood, taken on day 0 of AZD1222 vaccination. For the CDR3, the sequence is CASSLSSWRSYNEQFF. DNA sequence: TGTGCCAGCAGTCTGTCAAGTTGGAGGTCCTACAATGAGCAGTTCTTC.